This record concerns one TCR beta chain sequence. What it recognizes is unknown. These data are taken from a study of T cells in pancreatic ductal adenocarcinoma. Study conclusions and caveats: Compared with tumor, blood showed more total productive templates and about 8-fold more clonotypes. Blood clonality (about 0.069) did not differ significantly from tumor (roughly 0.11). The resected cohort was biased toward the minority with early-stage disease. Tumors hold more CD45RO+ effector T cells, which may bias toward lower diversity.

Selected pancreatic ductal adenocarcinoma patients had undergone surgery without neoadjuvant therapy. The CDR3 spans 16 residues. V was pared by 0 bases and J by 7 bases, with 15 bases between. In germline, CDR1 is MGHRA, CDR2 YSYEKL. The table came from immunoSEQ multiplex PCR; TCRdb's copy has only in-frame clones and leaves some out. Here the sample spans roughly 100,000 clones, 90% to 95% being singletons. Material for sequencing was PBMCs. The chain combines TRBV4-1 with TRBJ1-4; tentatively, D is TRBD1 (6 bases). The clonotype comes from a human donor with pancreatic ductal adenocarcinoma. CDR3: CASSQDDRQGGEKLFF. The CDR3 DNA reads TGCGCCAGCAGCCAAGACGACAGGCAAGGGGGTGAAAAACTGTTTTTT.